These 19 T cell receptor beta chains originate from one sample sequenced in a study of T cell changes during pregnancy in multiple sclerosis. Profiling relied on immunoSEQ multiplex PCR, and the TCRdb table lists in-frame clones only, not all of them. The sample lists over 100,000 clones, around nine tenths occurring once. Sequences were derived from peripheral blood, sampled in the third trimester of pregnancy. The receptors originated from a female donor with multiple sclerosis, enrolled in a pregnancy study.

The J gene is TRBJ2-1, the V gene TRBV23-1; 11 bases are a match to TRBD2. TRBV23-1 carries the ORF label, with uncertain function. The V and J ends lost 0 bases and 4 bases, in that order; junction bases with no gene match: 8. The length of the CDR3 is 18 residues. CDR3 coding DNA: TGCGCCAGCAGTCAATCGCCGGCTAGCGGGAGGAGGTACAATGAGCAGTTCTTC. Translation: CASSQSPASGRRYNEQFF.

The chain recombines TRBV29-1 with TRBJ2-3; possible D gene TRBD2, 5 bases. Trimming removed 8 bases from V and 7 bases from J, with 16 bases in between. The CDR3 is made up of 12 amino acids. CDR1 is SQVTM and CDR2 is ANQGSEA in the germline V gene. The chain's CDR3 is CSLRTGGNTQYF. As DNA, the CDR3 is TGCAGCCTAAGGACCGGAGGAAATACGCAGTATTTT.

The CDR3 here is CASSVRFGNTEAFF. The CDR3 DNA reads as TGTGCCAGCAGTGTCAGATTTGGGAACACTGAAGCTTTCTTT. The rearrangement links TRBV6-1 to TRBJ1-1; no clear D gene. The CDR3 is 14 amino acids. V was clipped by 4 bases and J by 1 base, with 10 bases between them. The germline gives CDR1 MNHNS, CDR2 SASEGT.

The gene calls are TRBV27 and TRBJ1-2, with D unclear. The CDR3 runs 13 residues. The V end was cut by 6 bases, the J end by 3 bases, with 11 bases between. Germline V CDR1 and CDR2: MNHEY, SMNVEV (reference sequence). This chain's CDR3 is CASSRGGDYGYTF. The CDR3, as DNA: TGTGCCAGCAGCCGAGGCGGGGACTATGGCTACACCTTC.

This chain links TRBV6-6 with TRBJ2-3; TRBD2 agrees at 8 bases. V shed 5 bases, J shed 3 bases, and the junction held 7 bases outside the gene matches. The V gene's germline CDR1 is MNHNY and CDR2 SVGAGI (reference sequence). The CDR3 loop spans 15 amino acids. The CDR3 loop reads CASSPGLAQTDTQYF. CDR3 bases: TGTGCCAGCAGTCCCGGACTAGCCCAGACAGATACGCAGTATTTT.

V and J are TRBV19 and TRBJ1-1; D is ambiguous. CDR3 length equals 17 residues. V dropped 4 bases and J dropped 0 bases, with 18 bases sitting between them. Germline V gene data show CDR1 as LNHDA and CDR2 as SQIVND (reference sequence). The CDR3, as DNA: TGTGCCAGTAGTAGGTTCCGGGAGGGTCTTATGAACACTGAAGCTTTCTTT. Translating gives CASSRFREGLMNTEAFF.

The V and J genes are TRBV19 and TRBJ2-2, with 9 positions matching TRBD2. From germline, CDR1 is LNHDA and CDR2 SQIVND (reference sequence). V was pared by 2 bases and J by 5 bases, with 3 bases of the junction left unmatched. CDR3 size: 15 residues. CDR3 sequence (DNA): TGTGCCAGTAGTATAACCCTAGCGGGGACCGGGGAGCTGTTTTTT. Protein product: CASSITLAGTGELFF.

This clone has just one count. The chain carries TRBV6-1 and TRBJ1-4; tentative D call: TRBD1 (6 bases). Germline CDR1 reads MNHNS; CDR2 reads SASEGT. This CDR3 spans 15 amino acids. Between the trimmed V and J ends, which lost 5 bases and 3 bases, there was a span of 13 bases. The CDR3 loop is CASSRRTAANEKLFF. In nucleotides, the CDR3 is TGTGCCAGCAGTCGGCGGACAGCGGCTAATGAAAAACTGTTTTTT.

The chain is built from TRBV6-1 and TRBJ1-3; no clear D gene. V was cut by 4 bases and J by 0 bases, with 10 bases left in between. The CDR3 is 15 amino acids. Germline CDR1 is MNHNS and CDR2 is SASEGT. CDR3 nucleotide sequence: TGTGCCAGCAGTGCCAGATGGAGCTCTGGAAACACCATATATTTT. Its translation: CASSARWSSGNTIYF.

The chain joins TRBV5-6 to TRBJ1-3, with D uncertain. V gave up 2 bases and J gave up 0 bases, with 9 bases separating them. CDR3 size: 15 residues. CDR1 SGHDT and CDR2 YYEEEE come from the germline V gene. CDR3 sequence (DNA): TGTGCCAGCAGCTTAGCCGGACTCTCTGGAAACACCATATATTTT. It encodes CASSLAGLSGNTIYF. Filled out from reference TRBV5-6 and TRBJ1-3, the complete variable domain reads DAGVTQSPTHLIKTRGQQVTLRCSPKSGHDTVSWYQQALGQGPQFIFQYYEEEERQRGNFPDRFSGHQFPNYSSELNVNALLLGDSALYLCASSLAGLSGNTIYFGEGSWLTVV.

The chain employs TRBV2 and TRBJ2-7; the match to TRBD1 covers 8 bases. After removal of 11 bases from V and 2 bases from J, the junction contained 8 bases not matched to a gene. The germline CDR1 and CDR2 sequences are SNHLY and FYNNEI. This CDR3 is built from 13 residues. The CDR3 DNA is TGTGCCGGCGGGGACAGGACCACCTACGAGCAGTACTTC. Protein sequence: CAGGDRTTYEQYF.

This chain connects TRBV2 to TRBJ1-1; D is unclear. V shed 7 bases and J shed 2 bases, with 8 bases lying between them. Per germline, CDR1 SNHLY and CDR2 FYNNEI. The CDR3 totals 12 residues. The DNA of the CDR3 is TGTGCCAGCAAGTCAGTTAACACTGAAGCTTTCTTT. It yields the protein CASKSVNTEAFF.

CDR3 coding DNA: TGCAGTGCTGGGCCGGGGTGCGAGCAGTACTTC. This gives the protein CSAGPGCEQYF. The gene calls are TRBV20-1 and TRBJ2-7, with D maybe TRBD2 (5 bases). Germline-derived CDR1 and CDR2 are DFQATT and SNEGSKA (reference sequence). V was cut by 5 bases and J by 6 bases, with 11 bases left in between. The CDR3 sequence is 11 residues long.

The chain combines TRBV19 with TRBJ1-1; 7 positions match TRBD1. With 7 bases clipped from V and 9 bases from J, the junction kept 11 bases outside the gene matches. CDR1 and CDR2 from the germline V gene are LNHDA and SQIVND (reference sequence). This CDR3 contains 13 residues. The CDR3 coding sequence is TGTGCCAGTATTGACAGGGAACCATCCAAAGCTTTCTTT. As protein: CASIDREPSKAFF.

This chain uses TRBV5-4 with TRBJ2-7; 9 bases map to TRBD1. CDR3 length: 16 amino acids. Germline V gives CDR1 SGHNT, CDR2 YYREEE (reference sequence). V lost 3 bases to trimming and J lost 0 bases; unmatched junction nucleotides: 7. This chain's CDR3 is CASSSGQGIDSYEQYF. The DNA of the CDR3 is TGTGCCAGCAGCTCGGGACAGGGAATTGACTCCTACGAGCAGTACTTC.

The chain combines TRBV2 with TRBJ2-7, with 9 positions matching TRBD1. V lost 6 bases, J lost 0 bases, and 6 bases stayed unmatched. The CDR3 length is 15 residues. The V gene's germline CDR1 is SNHLY and CDR2 FYNNEI. The CDR3 nucleotides are TGTGCCAGCAGAACCGGGACAGGGAACTCCTACGAGCAGTACTTC. This translates into CASRTGTGNSYEQYF.

This clone appeared a single time. The CDR3: CASSKGERWGELFF. The CDR3 region has the DNA TGTGCCAGCAGCAAAGGAGAGCGATGGGGGGAGCTGTTTTTT. The chain couples TRBV21-1 to TRBJ2-2; the D call TRBD2 from the table was never checked on the DNA. TRBV21-1 is a pseudogene segment. The CDR3 extends over 14 amino acids.

The table lists this clone with a count of one. The V and J genes are TRBV18 and TRBJ1-1, with a tentative D call TRBD1 (6 bases). In germline, CDR1 is KGHSH, CDR2 LQKENI. The CDR3 sequence is 15 residues long. The V and J ends lost 8 bases and 3 bases respectively, with 19 bases between them. In DNA form, the CDR3 reads TGTGCCAGCACACTGTCAATCTCAGGGGACACTGAAGCTTTCTTT. Protein product: CASTLSISGDTEAFF.

This chain links TRBV5-6 with TRBJ1-2; D not certain. The CDR3 is 14 amino acids. Trimming left V 2 bases short and J 0 bases short, with 8 bases between. The germline V gene encodes CDR1 SGHDT and CDR2 YYEEEE. In DNA form, the CDR3 reads TGTGCCAGCAGCTTTGACACTGCTAACTATGGCTACACCTTC. Translated, it gives CASSFDTANYGYTF.